Presented here are 3 T cell receptor beta chains from one specimen sequenced in a study of blood T cell repertoires in COVID-19. Some clones are missing from TCRdb's copy, which holds only in-frame ones; the method was immunoSEQ multiplex PCR. The repertoire includes some 400,000 clones, over 75% of them detected once, and 10% sits in the top ten. The sequenced material came from peripheral blood. The source is a woman in her 30s with COVID-19, enrolled during active disease.

The CDR3 bases are TGTGCCAGCACCTCAGGGTCGCGGGGCTACACCTTC. Protein sequence: CASTSGSRGYTF. The chain couples TRBV6-5 to TRBJ1-2; possibly TRBD1 for D (5 bases). The CDR3 covers 12 residues. Trimming cost V 7 bases and J 8 bases, with 14 bases left between them. Per germline, CDR1 MNHEY and CDR2 SVGAGI.

This chain uses TRBV11-2 with TRBJ2-7; 7 bases are shared with TRBD1. This CDR3 is 15 amino acids long. V lost 5 bases, J lost 0 bases, and 7 bases stayed unmatched. Germline V gives CDR1 SGHAT, CDR2 FQNNGV. This CDR3 reads CASSNTGTASYEQYF. The CDR3 region has the DNA TGTGCCAGCAGCAATACCGGGACAGCCTCCTACGAGCAGTACTTC.

The chain carries TRBV7-6 and TRBJ2-7; 11 nucleotides agree with TRBD1. The CDR3 runs 15 residues. The junction had 9 bases not matched to a gene; V was cut back by 5 bases and J by 6 bases. Germline-derived CDR1 and CDR2 are SGHVS and FNYEAQ. The CDR3 reads CASSPGQGAWVEQYF. The CDR3 coding sequence is TGTGCCAGCAGCCCAGGACAGGGGGCATGGGTCGAGCAGTACTTC.